This T cell receptor (beta chain) was identified in a study of T cell responses to AZD1222 COVID-19 vaccine. TCRdb's copy holds only in-frame clones and misses some; the assay was immunoSEQ multiplex PCR. The sample contains roughly 150,000 clones, roughly 93% of which appear only once. Study results and caveats: Spike regions recognized by vaccine-associated CD4 TCRs spanned the protein, led by 160-218 and 743-854.

Notes on this clone: Its antigen is undetermined.

Between the trimmed V and J ends, which lost 10 bases and 3 bases, there was a span of 19 bases. Germline assignment: CDR1 SGHNT and CDR2 YYREEE (reference sequence). The CDR3 is made up of 14 amino acids. Source: peripheral blood, taken 28 days after the second AZD1222 dose. This TCR was recovered from an adult who received the AZD1222 COVID-19 vaccine. The chain recombines TRBV5-4 with TRBJ1-1, with D tentatively TRBD1 (5 bases). CDR3 sequence (DNA): TGTGCCCTAGCCAAAGGGGACGGGGACACTGAAGCTTTCTTT. It encodes CALAKGDGDTEAFF.